The present T cell receptor (beta chain) was sequenced within a study of regulatory dendritic cells for organ transplantation. Study findings and constraints: Alloreactive memory CD8+ T cell pools varied considerably between individuals. Memory T cells were less diverse than naive, with memory CD8+ most oligoclonal. Regulatory dendritic cells appeared to expand memory CD8+ clones less than mature ones.

CD4+ or CD8+ T cells were sorted as naive CD45RA+ or memory CD45RO+. The CDR3 is made up of 13 amino acids. The germline gives CDR1 PRHDT, CDR2 FYEKMQ (reference sequence). The V and J ends lost 5 bases and 4 bases respectively, with 12 bases between them. Profiling relied on immunoSEQ multiplex PCR, and the TCRdb table lists in-frame clones only, not all of them. The repertoire holds some 12,000 clones, with 65% to 85% as singletons. This clone has just a few counts. Its antigen is not identified. V gene TRBV13 combines with J gene TRBJ2-7; D call uncertain. This receptor was taken from a human donor in good health. The sequencing sample was made of memory CD8+ T cells from blood. Subset of the sample: CD45RO+ memory T cells. The CDR3 DNA sequence: TGTGCCAGCAGCCTTACCATATCGTACGAGCAGTACTTC. Encoded protein: CASSLTISYEQYF. Together with reference TRBV13 and TRBJ2-7, the CDR3 gives the full variable domain: AAGVIQSPRHLIKEKRETATLKCYPIPRHDTVYWYQQGPGQDPQFLISFYEKMQSDKGSIPDRFSAQQFSDYHSELNMSSLELGDSALYFCASSLTISYEQYFGPGTRLTVT.